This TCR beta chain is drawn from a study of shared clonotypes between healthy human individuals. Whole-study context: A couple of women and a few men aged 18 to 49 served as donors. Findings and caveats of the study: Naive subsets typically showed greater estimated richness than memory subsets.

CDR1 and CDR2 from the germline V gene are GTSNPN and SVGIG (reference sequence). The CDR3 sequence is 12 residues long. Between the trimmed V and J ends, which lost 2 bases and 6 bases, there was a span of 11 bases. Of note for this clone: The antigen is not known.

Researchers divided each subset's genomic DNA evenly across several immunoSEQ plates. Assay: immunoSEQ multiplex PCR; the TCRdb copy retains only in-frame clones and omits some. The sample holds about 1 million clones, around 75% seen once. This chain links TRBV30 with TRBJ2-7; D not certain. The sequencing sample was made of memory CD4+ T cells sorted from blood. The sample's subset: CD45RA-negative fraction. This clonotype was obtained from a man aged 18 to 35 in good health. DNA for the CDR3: TGTGCCTGGAGTAGAATAGGTCCCGAGCAGTACTTC. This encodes CAWSRIGPEQYF.